Each of the 7 T cell receptor beta chains below was sequenced from the same sample in a study of OX40 agonist ivuxolimab in advanced cancers. Assay: immunoSEQ multiplex PCR; the TCRdb copy retains only in-frame clones and omits some. Altogether over 75,000 clones are present, around 90% being singletons, with the ten largest covering approximately 1.5%. The sample consisted of CD4+ or CD8+ T cells sorted from blood, taken in a trial of the OX40 agonist ivuxolimab. The receptor set was obtained from an adult with an advanced solid tumor such as melanoma, head and neck, liver or kidney cancer.

CDR3 in amino acids: CASSLGQGAESYTF. The CDR3 region has the DNA TGCGCCAGCAGCTTGGGACAGGGGGCGGAAAGCTACACCTTC. V usage is TRBV5-1 and J usage is TRBJ1-2, with 10 bases fitting TRBD1. The V gene's germline CDR1 is SGHRS and CDR2 YFSETQ. Trimming took 0 bases from V and 9 from J; bases not matched to a gene: 5. The CDR3 totals 14 residues.

V is TRBV27 and J is TRBJ1-4; tentatively, D is TRBD1 (5 bases). The CDR3 is made up of 18 amino acids. Trimming stripped 5 bases from V and 6 bases from J, with 25 bases between. Germline V gene sequence: CDR1 MNHEY, CDR2 SMNVEV (reference sequence). The CDR3 nucleotides are TGTGCCAGCAGTCCCTCTATCCGGAGGCCTCCGGGGGATGAAAAACTGTTTTTT. Translated: CASSPSIRRPPGDEKLFF.

The sample holds a few counts of this clone. The V and J genes are TRBV5-5 and TRBJ1-1; 8 bases map to TRBD1. This CDR3 is 12 amino acids long. CDR1 is SGHKS, CDR2 YYEKEE, per germline (reference sequence). V lost 6 bases, J lost 4 bases, and 2 bases stayed unmatched. CDR3 loop: CASNTGGTEAFF. The CDR3 nucleotides are TGTGCCAGCAACACAGGGGGCACTGAAGCTTTCTTT.

J is TRBJ1-2 and V is TRBV6-6, with a tentative D call TRBD1 (6 bases). V gave up 0 bases and J gave up 8 bases, with 7 bases separating them. This CDR3 has 12 amino acids. Looked up from germline, CDR1 is MNHNY and CDR2 is SVGAGI (reference sequence). Written as DNA, the CDR3 is TGTGCCAGCAGTTACTCAACAGGGGGCTACACCTTC. This codes for CASSYSTGGYTF.

The chain has TRBV19 and TRBJ2-7; possibly TRBD1 for D (5 bases). The germline V gene encodes CDR1 LNHDA and CDR2 SQIVND (reference sequence). The V gene lost 3 bases and the J gene lost 2 bases, with 11 bases spanning the gap. This CDR3 contains 14 residues. The CDR3, as DNA: TGTGCCAGTAGTATTTCGGGCAGGGCCTACGAGCAGTACTTC. Its translation is CASSISGRAYEQYF.

The genes are TRBV6-6 and TRBJ2-3; TRBD2 aligns across 11 bases. The CDR3 has 12 residues. V lost 10 bases to trimming and J lost 11 bases; unmatched junction nucleotides: 8. CDR1 and CDR2 from the germline V gene are MNHNY and SVGAGI (reference sequence). Written as DNA, the CDR3 is TGTGCCACCCTAGCGGGGGGCGGGGGGCAGTATTTT. Translation: CATLAGGGGQYF.

The CDR3 DNA sequence: TGCAGCGTTTCGTCAGCTTTGGATGAAAAACTGTTTTTT. This encodes CSVSSALDEKLFF. The chain combines TRBV29-1 with TRBJ1-4; the D is unclear. This CDR3 comprises 13 residues. The germline gives CDR1 SQVTM, CDR2 ANQGSEA. The V end was cut by 5 bases, the J end by 6 bases, with 13 bases between.